The source of this T cell receptor beta chain is a study of long-term antiretroviral therapy in people with HIV. Overall study findings and caveats: The study collected no data on ART adherence, viral resistance or therapy changes. Blood dates from about 2003 to 2018, possibly under older ART regimens. Repertoire composition at all time points was dominated by clones that had expanded before ART.

Regarding this clone: Its antigen is currently unknown.

The junction had 6 bases not matched to a gene; V was cut back by 5 bases and J by 5 bases. Looked up from germline, CDR1 is SEHNR and CDR2 is FQNEAQ (reference sequence). CDR3 length equals 15 residues. There were no participants with HIV treated outside the United States. Samples were assayed with immunoSEQ v3.0 at survey level. The repertoire was sequenced with immunoSEQ multiplex PCR; TCRdb's copy has only in-frame clones and lacks some. This table holds about 21,000 clones, roughly 86% found once. This sequence was found in a man between 18 and 29 years old with HIV. This chain joins TRBV7-9 and TRBJ2-1; 10 bases map to TRBD2. The material sequenced was unsorted PBMCs, taken 2.1 years after starting antiretroviral therapy. The CDR3 nucleotides read TGTGCCAGCAGCCTTAGCGGGGGGTTAGACAATGAGCAGTTCTTC. Translated, it gives CASSLSGGLDNEQFF.